Below are 29 T cell receptor beta chains sequenced from a single sample in a study of T-cell memory formation after mild COVID-19. One entry per CDR3 protein, called by TCRdb with MiXCR from the 5' RACE reads. The sample has 140,000 or so distinct CDR3 sequences, roughly 6.2% seen once. The sequenced sample consisted of PBMCs or a T cell subset sorted from them (not recorded which). These receptors all come from an adult woman who had mild COVID-19 (a few samples of this study predate the infection). Cell type and time point are not known.

This clonotype was detected a few times. The chain links TRBV7-9 to TRBJ2-2; 8 bases map to TRBD1. The CDR3 totals 15 residues. CDR1 SEHNR and CDR2 FQNEAQ come from the germline V gene (reference sequence). Trimming at V came to 3 bases and at J to 5 bases, leaving 5 bases not matched to a gene. The CDR3 protein is CASSFRTGRTGELFF. The CDR3 DNA sequence: TGTGCCAGCAGCTTTCGGACAGGGAGAACCGGGGAGCTGTTTTTT.

This clonotype showed up just a few times. The V and J genes are TRBV6-1 and TRBJ2-3, with D perhaps TRBD1 (6 bases). Germline CDR1 is MNHNS and CDR2 is SASEGT. V lost 11 bases to trimming and J lost 2 bases, with 23 bases between them. The CDR3 length is 16 residues. CDR3 coding DNA: TGTGCCGGTCAACGTACCACAGGGATCTTCACAGATACGCAGTATTTT. It codes for CAGQRTTGIFTDTQYF.

In its sample, this clonotype was seen a few times. This rearrangement joins TRBV7-3 to TRBJ1-6, with unresolved D. Germline CDR1 and CDR2: SGHTA and FQGTGA. The CDR3 runs 13 residues. With 5 bases removed from V and 14 bases from J, the gap between germline ends came to 16 bases. CDR3 residues: CASSAGPLRALHF. As DNA, the CDR3 is TGTGCCAGCAGCGCCGGTCCGTTAAGGGCCCTCCACTTT.

This clonotype has more than one count but fewer than ten. The V gene is TRBV6-5, the J gene TRBJ1-2, with a possible D match to TRBD1 (5 bases). This CDR3 region has 15 residues. CDR1 is MNHEY, CDR2 SVGAGI, per germline. Deletions cut 7 bases from V and 3 bases from J, with 18 bases between. Here the CDR3 DNA reads TGTGCCAGCACCCTTAAGGGGACTCTGCACTATGGCTACACCTTC. Translating it yields CASTLKGTLHYGYTF.

The chain carries TRBV20-1 and TRBJ2-1; D perhaps matches TRBD2 (5 bases). Trimming pared 1 base from V and 0 bases from J, leaving 16 bases between. The CDR3 extends over 17 amino acids. Germline V gives CDR1 DFQATT, CDR2 SNEGSKA (reference sequence). The CDR3: CSARGGWTRGSYNEQFF. CDR3 nucleotides: TGCAGTGCTAGAGGCGGGTGGACTCGAGGCTCCTACAATGAGCAGTTCTTC.

This clonotype was counted between two and nine times. This chain links TRBV12-3 or TRBV12-4 with TRBJ1-4; unclear D gene. Deletions cut 5 bases from V and 8 bases from J, with 15 bases between. The CDR3 runs to 14 residues. CDR3 sequence: CASSRMGGSEKLFF. The CDR3 DNA sequence: TGTGCCAGCAGTCGGATGGGAGGGTCGGAAAAACTGTTTTTT.

The V gene is TRBV5-1, the J gene TRBJ2-3; a possible D gene is TRBD1 (6 bases). Trimming removed 2 bases from V and 6 bases from J, with 16 bases in between. This CDR3 has 15 residues. The germline V gene encodes CDR1 SGHRS and CDR2 YFSETQ. DNA of the CDR3: TGCGCCAGCAGCTTCACCCTCAGGGGCGGGGATACGCAGTATTTT. This translates into CASSFTLRGGDTQYF.

This sequence joins TRBV7-9 and TRBJ2-1, with 14 bases that match TRBD2. CDR3 length: 20 residues. The ends lost 4 bases at V and 2 bases at J; junction bases unmatched: 13. Germline lookup yields CDR1 SEHNR and CDR2 FQNEAQ (reference sequence). CDR3 DNA: TGTGCCAGCAGCTCCGCACCGGGACTAGCGGGAGTCTACGCCTACAATGAGCAGTTCTTC. It codes for CASSSAPGLAGVYAYNEQFF.

This clonotype was recorded at least ten times. The genes are TRBV6-5 and TRBJ2-1; D may correspond to TRBD1 or TRBD2 (6 bases each). The CDR3 runs 16 residues. Trimming stripped 0 bases from V and 4 bases from J, with 13 bases between. Germline V gene data show CDR1 as MNHEY and CDR2 as SVGAGI. The DNA for the CDR3 is TGTGCCAGCAGTTACTCGTCAGGAGGGGGGTACAATGAGCAGTTCTTC. Protein product: CASSYSSGGGYNEQFF.

At least ten counts were recorded for this clonotype. This chain uses TRBV29-1 with TRBJ1-2; D is unclear. Per germline, CDR1 SQVTM and CDR2 ANQGSEA. V was cut by 3 bases and J by 5 bases, with 16 bases left in between. The CDR3 covers 14 residues. The CDR3 is CSVDPGTRPYGYTF. CDR3 nucleotides: TGCAGCGTTGACCCCGGCACCCGTCCGTATGGCTACACCTTC.

This rearrangement joins TRBV7-6 to TRBJ2-1, with TRBD2 matching over 9 bases. After removal of 2 bases from V and 7 bases from J, the junction contained 6 bases not matched to a gene. This CDR3 is 15 amino acids long. From germline, CDR1 is SGHVS and CDR2 FNYEAQ. CDR3 sequence reads: CASSLRRGGRNEQFF. Written as DNA, the CDR3 is TGTGCCAGCAGCTTACGGCGGGGGGGCCGGAATGAGCAGTTCTTC.

The V and J genes are TRBV3-1 and TRBJ1-2, with D unclear. Germline CDR1 and CDR2: LGHDT and YNNKEL (reference sequence). The length of the CDR3 is 13 residues. Trimming pared 2 bases from V and 6 bases from J, leaving 10 bases between. The CDR3 DNA follows: TGTGCCAGCAGCCAACCCAGTAGGCATGGCTACACCTTC. Encoded protein: CASSQPSRHGYTF.

The chain employs TRBV14 and TRBJ2-1; TRBD2 matches at 13 bases. V lost 4 bases to trimming and J lost 8 bases; unmatched junction nucleotides: 5. Germline V CDR1 and CDR2: SGHDN, FVKESK. This CDR3 is built from 15 residues. The CDR3 region has the DNA TGTGCCAGCAGCCCGGGACTAGCGGGGAACCATGAGCAGTTCTTC. Amino acids: CASSPGLAGNHEQFF.

This clonotype has ten or more counts. The chain recombines TRBV5-1 with TRBJ1-2; TRBD1 matches 7 bases. The germline V gene has CDR1 SGHRS and CDR2 YFSETQ. The CDR3 sequence is 16 residues long. Trimming cost V 3 bases and J 5 bases; bases outside gene matches: 13. The CDR3 protein is CASSWEQGQRGYGYTF. The CDR3 DNA is TGCGCCAGCAGCTGGGAACAGGGACAGCGAGGATATGGCTACACCTTC.

The chain employs TRBV6-2 or TRBV6-3 and TRBJ2-5; 9 bases line up with TRBD1. Trimming took 8 bases from V and 5 from J; bases not matched to a gene: 3. Germline V gives CDR1 MNHEY, CDR2 SVGEGT. The CDR3 totals 12 residues. The CDR3 DNA reads TGTGCCAGCGGGACAGGGATGGAGACCCAGTACTTC. The encoded protein is CASGTGMETQYF.

The chain couples TRBV9 to TRBJ1-1; D is unclear. CDR3 length: 15 amino acids. V was pared by 0 bases and J by 3 bases, with 12 bases between. Germline V lookup: CDR1 SGDLS, CDR2 YYNGEE. CDR3 sequence: CASSVDAGEDTEAFF. DNA of the CDR3: TGTGCCAGCAGCGTAGACGCCGGGGAGGACACTGAAGCTTTCTTT.

The chain is built from TRBV6-2 or TRBV6-3 and TRBJ2-7; 11 positions match TRBD2. With V trimmed by 9 bases and J by 2 bases, 0 bases remained unmatched. CDR1 is MNHEY, CDR2 SVGEGT, per germline. The CDR3 length is 12 residues. The CDR3 DNA follows: TGTGCCAGTAGCGGGAGGGCCTACGAGCAGTACTTC. Protein: CASSGRAYEQYF.

The chain couples TRBV6-1 to TRBJ2-1; 7 nucleotides align to TRBD2. This CDR3 contains 15 residues. V shed 8 bases and J 2 bases; nucleotides not matched to a gene: 9. In germline, CDR1 is MNHNS, CDR2 SASEGT. CDR3 coding DNA: TGTGCCAGCTGGAGGATGGCGGGAGCCTACAATGAGCAGTTCTTC. The encoded protein is CASWRMAGAYNEQFF.

The rearrangement uses TRBV28 and TRBJ2-1; 9 bases align to TRBD2. Unmatched junction bases numbered 9, after V lost 5 bases and J lost 4 bases. The V gene's germline CDR1 is MDHEN and CDR2 SYDVKM. The CDR3 is 16 amino acids. CDR3 nucleotides: TGTGCCAGCAGTGACCCTAGCGGGATCAGGTACAATGAGCAGTTCTTC. Encoded protein: CASSDPSGIRYNEQFF.

This clonotype was counted a few times. The rearrangement links TRBV29-1 to TRBJ1-1; 9 nucleotides match TRBD1. This CDR3 contains 11 residues. The V segment lost 7 bases and the J segment 8 bases; nucleotides outside the gene matches: 5. CDR1 and CDR2 from the germline V gene are SQVTM and ANQGSEA. The CDR3, as DNA: TGCAGCGCATACAGGGGGCAGGAAGCTTTCTTT. Its protein product is CSAYRGQEAFF.

This clonotype was seen many times. This sequence joins TRBV4-2 and TRBJ2-1, with TRBD2 matching over 11 bases. The ends lost 3 bases at V and 4 bases at J; junction bases unmatched: 8. CDR3 length equals 17 residues. The germline V gene encodes CDR1 LGHNA and CDR2 YNFKEQ. The CDR3 loop reads CASSHQLAGASYNEQFF. The CDR3 DNA is TGTGCCAGCAGCCACCAACTAGCGGGAGCAAGTTACAATGAGCAGTTCTTC.

The chain uses TRBV5-1 and TRBJ2-1, with TRBD2 identical over 10 bases. The germline V gene encodes CDR1 SGHRS and CDR2 YFSETQ. This CDR3 spans 17 amino acids. V was clipped by 4 bases and J by 4 bases; unmatched bases: 11. In DNA form, the CDR3 reads TGCGCCAGCAGCCTGCTCCCCAGCGGGGGGGTTTACAATGAGCAGTTCTTC. Its protein product is CASSLLPSGGVYNEQFF.

This clonotype was observed many times. This chain joins TRBV19 and TRBJ1-6; D is possibly TRBD1 (6 bases). The CDR3 loop spans 15 amino acids. Germline lookup yields CDR1 LNHDA and CDR2 SQIVND (reference sequence). V dropped 9 bases and J dropped 6 bases, with 18 bases sitting between them. This CDR3 is CASEKIGQSNSPLHF. The CDR3 region has the DNA TGTGCCAGCGAAAAAATCGGACAGTCTAATTCACCCCTCCACTTT.

J is TRBJ2-1 and V is TRBV12-3 or TRBV12-4, with TRBD2 identical over 10 bases. Losses at the gene ends were 4 bases for V and 9 bases for J; bases not matched to a gene: 12. This CDR3 has 16 residues. The CDR3 region is CASSSPAGGPVSEQFF. CDR3 sequence (DNA): TGTGCCAGCAGTTCACCAGCGGGAGGGCCGGTTAGTGAGCAGTTCTTC.

This clonotype occurred many times. CDR3 bases: TGCGCCAGCAGCTTGGGCGTGCAGGGGTTGGAGCTGTTTTTT. Protein: CASSLGVQGLELFF. The genes are TRBV5-1 and TRBJ2-2, with D possibly matching TRBD1 (6 bases). The CDR3 is made up of 14 amino acids. Trimming took off 0 bases at V and 10 bases at J, with 13 bases between the two ends. The V gene's germline CDR1 is SGHRS and CDR2 YFSETQ.

This clonotype came up many times. The chain couples TRBV7-2 to TRBJ2-2; a weak D match, TRBD2 (5 bases). V was clipped by 0 bases and J by 8 bases, with 7 bases between them. Per the germline V gene, CDR1 is SGHTA and CDR2 is FQGNSA. CDR3 length equals 13 residues. CDR3 sequence: CASSLARGGELFF. CDR3 coding DNA: TGTGCCAGCAGCTTAGCGCGAGGGGGGGAGCTGTTTTTT.

The V gene is TRBV7-9, the J gene TRBJ2-2; perhaps TRBD2 as D (5 bases). From germline, CDR1 is SEHNR and CDR2 FQNEAQ (reference sequence). V lost 5 bases and J 0 bases, leaving 10 bases between the germline ends. This CDR3 has 15 residues. CDR3 DNA sequence: TGTGCCAGCAGCCTCGGGGAAGCGAACACCGGGGAGCTGTTTTTT. The encoded protein is CASSLGEANTGELFF.

Many counts were recorded for this clonotype. This rearrangement joins TRBV18 to TRBJ1-1, with D tentatively TRBD1 (5 bases). CDR1 KGHSH and CDR2 LQKENI come from the germline V gene. Trimming stripped 3 bases from V and 1 base from J, with 12 bases between. CDR3 length: 15 amino acids. The CDR3 nucleotides read TGTGCCAGCTCACCGCGAGGGGCCCCGAACACTGAAGCTTTCTTT. Translated, it gives CASSPRGAPNTEAFF.

The chain recombines TRBV5-1 with TRBJ2-4, with D uncertain. The germline gives CDR1 SGHRS, CDR2 YFSETQ. There are 13 residues in the CDR3. Trimming removed 3 bases from V and 8 bases from J, with 12 bases in between. CDR3 DNA: TGCGCCAGCAGCTCCACTGTCAAGGACATTCAGTACTTC. It specifies CASSSTVKDIQYF.